This is a list of T cell receptor beta chains from one sample in a study of blood T cell repertoires in COVID-19. Clones were read by immunoSEQ multiplex PCR, and TCRdb kept only the in-frame ones, dropping some. This sample has approximately 250,000 clones; around nine tenths occur once, and the top ten carry roughly 2%. The sample consisted of PBMCs or T cells enriched from blood (not recorded which). The receptors originated from a woman aged 55-69 years in a cohort exposed to, infected with or recovered from COVID-19 (not recorded which). CDR3s include the opening cysteine and the closing phenylalanine or tryptophan. D genes are given only for firm matches. Some rows have no size entry. The others give once, few or many, or a class for an expanded clone.

V,size,D,J,DNA,CDR3
TRBV21-1,-,-,TRBJ1-4,TGTGCCAGCAGCAAACGTTCGCCGGGACAAGGTCCCGAAAAACTGTTTTTT,CASSKRSPGQGPEKLFF
TRBV4-1,-,TRBD2,TRBJ2-1,TGCGCCAGCAGCCCGCCCTGGCCTAGCGGGCAGCAGTTCTTC,CASSPPWPSGQQFF
TRBV5-1,-,TRBD1,TRBJ2-7,TGCGCCAGCAGCGACAGGGGTGCGGGACGCCACGAGCAGTACTTC,CASSDRGAGRHEQYF
TRBV15,-,TRBD2,TRBJ2-1,TGTGCCACCAGCAAGGACTTCGCTAGGGGAGGGAAGTTTGGCGAGCAGTTCTTC,CATSKDFARGGKFGEQFF
TRBV3-1/TRBV3-2,-,-,TRBJ2-7,TGTGCCAGCAGCCAAGCCCCTATGTTCGTCGGAGCCTACGAGCAGTACTTC,CASSQAPMFVGAYEQYF
TRBV7-2,-,TRBD2,TRBJ2-7,TGTGCCAGCAGCTTCCTGGGACTAGCGCAGAGGAGCTCCTACGAGCAGTACTTC,CASSFLGLAQRSSYEQYF
TRBV4-3,-,TRBD2,TRBJ2-7,TGCGCCAGCAGCCAAGGGACTAGCGGTATTTACGAGCAGTACTTC,CASSQGTSGIYEQYF
TRBV6-6,-,-,TRBJ2-5,TGTGCCAGCAGATCCAGCGGAGAAGAGACCCAGTACTTC,CASRSSGEETQYF
TRBV5-6,few,TRBD1,TRBJ1-1,TGTGCCAGCAGCGCCCGGGACAGGAGTCCCACTGAAGCTTTCTTT,CASSARDRSPTEAFF
TRBV5-1,-,-,TRBJ1-1,TGCGCCAGCAGCCGACAGACGAATACTGAAGCTTTCTTT,CASSRQTNTEAFF
TRBV28,-,-,TRBJ1-1,TGTGCCAGCAAGGACAGTTTATACACTGAAGCTTTCTTT,CASKDSLYTEAFF
TRBV7-7,-,TRBD2,TRBJ2-1,TGTGCTAGCAGCTTAAGAGGACTAGCGACGTCTGGGGACAATGAGCAGTTCTTC,CASSLRGLATSGDNEQFF
TRBV24-1,-,TRBD1,TRBJ2-1,TGTGCCACCAGTGGGACCCGCCGGGACAGCCGAACCTACAATGAGCAGTTCTTC,CATSGTRRDSRTYNEQFF
TRBV6-2/TRBV6-3,once,TRBD1,TRBJ2-7,TGTGCCAGCAGTTACTCAAGGACAGGGGGGCAAGGCGAGCAGTACTTC,CASSYSRTGGQGEQYF
TRBV10-3,few,TRBD1,TRBJ1-6,TGTGCCATCAGAGCACAGGGGAACAGTTCACCCCTCCACTTT,CAIRAQGNSSPLHF
TRBV7-8,-,-,TRBJ1-6,TGTGCCAGCAGCTCCATGCGATCGAACAGGGTCTATAATTCACCCCTCCACTTT,CASSSMRSNRVYNSPLHF
TRBV2,-,TRBD1,TRBJ2-4,TGTGCCAGCAGTGGGACAGGTACGGCCAAAAACATTCAGTACTTC,CASSGTGTAKNIQYF
TRBV5-8,-,-,TRBJ2-7,TGTGCCAGCAGCTTGGTAGGGGGAGGGCTCTACGAGCAGTACTTC,CASSLVGGGLYEQYF
TRBV6-5,-,-,TRBJ1-5,TGTGCCAGCATGCCGGACGGGACTCGGCCCCAGCATTTT,CASMPDGTRPQHF
TRBV28,-,TRBD1,TRBJ2-1,TGTGCCAGCAGTCCCGGGACAGGCGTTTACAATGAGCAGTTCTTC,CASSPGTGVYNEQFF
TRBV7-4,-,TRBD1,TRBJ2-7,TGTGCCAGCAGCCAAGGGGACAGGGACGCGTACTTC,CASSQGDRDAYF
TRBV4-3,-,TRBD2,TRBJ2-3,TGCGCCAGCAGCCGATCAATGGAGATAGCGGGAGGCGGGGGTACGCAGTATTTT,CASSRSMEIAGGGGTQYF
TRBV4-1,-,TRBD2,TRBJ2-7,TGCGCCAGCAGGTCTAGCGGGACGATTTCCTACGAGCAGTACTTC,CASRSSGTISYEQYF
TRBV9,-,TRBD2,TRBJ2-1,TGTGCCAGCAGCGTAGACAACGGGAGGACGAATGAGCAGTTCTTC,CASSVDNGRTNEQFF